This TCR gamma chain was recovered during a study of Vδ1+ human thymocytes. Study results and caveats: In the thymus, TRG and TRD repertoires looked highly polyclonal with Gaussian CDR3 lengths.

Germline V lookup: CDR1 VENAVY, CDR2 YDSYNSRV. V was pared by 3 bases and J by 3 bases, with 11 bases of the junction left unmatched. The CDR3 contains 15 residues. This clone was detected a few times. Its cognate antigen is unknown. The template was reverse-transcribed extracted RNA. CDR3 amplicons came from multiplex PCR with pooled V-gene forward and constant-region reverse primers. TCRdb re-called clones from the multiplex PCR reads via CATT. The data hold tens of thousands of gamma-chain clones, with over 20% observed a single time. The source material was Vdelta1+ gamma-delta thymocytes from the thymus. Subset: FACS-sorted CD3+ TCRalphabeta- TCRVdelta1+ TCRVdelta2- thymocytes. The chain combines TRGV8 with TRGJ1 or TRGJ2. This clonotype was obtained from a girl under two years old who had congenital heart surgery. The CDR3 protein is CATWDPTLRYYKKLF. CDR3 DNA sequence: TGTGCCACCTGGGATCCCACTTTACGTTATTATAAGAAACTCTTT.